This TCR beta chain is drawn from a study of blood T cell repertoires in COVID-19. The overall study: COVID-19 samples, acute and convalescent, were from the United States, Italy and Spain. The cDNA or gDNA used as material had been derived from T cells, B-cell-depleted T cells, or PBMCs.

Seattle cases were enrolled at active infection and followed longitudinally. The method was immunoSEQ multiplex PCR; TCRdb's version includes in-frame clones alone and lacks a portion of them. Among 260,000 or so clones, roughly 76% were seen once, and the ten largest hold 6.5% to 9.5%. This CDR3 has 14 amino acids. Trimming left V 4 bases short and J 8 bases short, with 13 bases between. The germline gives CDR1 SGHRS, CDR2 YFSETQ. The specimen sequenced was peripheral blood. The J gene is TRBJ1-6, the V gene TRBV5-1; weak D call: TRBD1 (5 bases). The receptor was derived from a woman older than 75 with COVID-19, enrolled during active disease. CDR3 residues: CASSPRPGDSPLHF. The CDR3 DNA sequence: TGCGCCAGCAGCCCCCGGCCGGGGGATTCACCCCTCCACTTT.